In this sample, the clone carrying this TCR beta chain turned up a few times. This entry belongs to a study of blood T cell repertoires in COVID-19. The cohort comprised adults aged about 18 to 100 years residing in approximately 25 US areas. A PCR-confirmed or clinician-diagnosed COVID-19 case had contacted exposed participants within 2 weeks of entry. Profiling relied on immunoSEQ multiplex PCR, and the TCRdb table lists in-frame clones only, not all of them. Found here are a few hundred thousand clones, 80% to 90% of them singletons; the top ten hold under 8%. The CDR3 consists of 14 residues. Trimming took off 1 base at V and 4 bases at J, with 7 bases between the two ends. In germline, CDR1 is SNHLY, CDR2 FYNNEI.

The TCR originated in a woman aged 50 to 60 who had been exposed to COVID-19. Sequenced sample: PBMCs or T cells enriched from blood (not recorded which). This chain connects TRBV2 to TRBJ2-2; no firm D call. This CDR3 is CASSEDKFTGELFF. CDR3 sequence (DNA): TGTGCCAGCAGTGAAGACAAGTTCACCGGGGAGCTGTTTTTT. The whole variable domain, filled in from reference TRBV2 and TRBJ2-2, reads EPEVTQTPSHQVTQMGQEVILRCVPISNHLYFYWYRQILGQKVEFLVSFYNNEISEKSEIFDDQFSVERPDGSNFTLKIRSTKLEDSAMYFCASSEDKFTGELFFGEGSRLTVL.